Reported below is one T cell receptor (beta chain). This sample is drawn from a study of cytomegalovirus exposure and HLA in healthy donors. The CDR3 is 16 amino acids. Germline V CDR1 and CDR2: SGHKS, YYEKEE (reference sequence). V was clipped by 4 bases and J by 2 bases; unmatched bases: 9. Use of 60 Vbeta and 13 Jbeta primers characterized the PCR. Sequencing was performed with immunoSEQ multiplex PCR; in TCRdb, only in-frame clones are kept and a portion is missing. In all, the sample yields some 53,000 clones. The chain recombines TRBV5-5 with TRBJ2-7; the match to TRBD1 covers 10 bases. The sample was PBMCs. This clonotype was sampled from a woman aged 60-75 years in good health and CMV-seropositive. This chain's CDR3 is CASSPTGGSGAYEQYF. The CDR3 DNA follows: TGTGCCAGCAGCCCGACAGGGGGCTCAGGCGCCTACGAGCAGTACTTC.